This TCR beta chain stems from a study of T cell changes during pregnancy in multiple sclerosis. The CDR3 is 17 amino acids. Losses at the gene ends were 3 bases for V and 1 base for J; bases not matched to a gene: 8. From germline, CDR1 is PRHDT and CDR2 FYEKMQ (reference sequence). The protocol was immunoSEQ multiplex PCR, while the TCRdb copy is restricted to in-frame clones and leaves out a portion. This table has about 17,000 clones, approximately 86% appearing once. Sequenced here: CD8+ T cells from peripheral blood mononuclear cells, sampled after pregnancy. The receptor comes from a female donor in good health, enrolled as a control in a pregnancy study. This rearrangement joins TRBV13 to TRBJ2-1, with 8 bases fitting TRBD2. CDR3 region: CASSFGGRGASYNEQFF. In DNA form, the CDR3 reads TGTGCCAGCAGCTTCGGGGGGCGGGGGGCTTCCTACAATGAGCAGTTCTTC.